One sample yielded the 18 T cell receptor beta chains listed below, sequenced in a study of regulatory T cells in long-lasting Graves disease. HTBI primers from iRepertoire and Arm-PCR of CDR3 regions yielded the TCR beta libraries. From the multiplex PCR reads, TCRdb called clonotypes with MiXCR, one entry per CDR3 protein. The table records roughly 250,000 distinct CDR3 sequences, more than 15% of them present only once. As to time point: newly diagnosed GD, antithyroid drugs for less than 3 months. Generation of the TCR library employed RNA extracted from PBMCs. The sample was also reused in another study, on T cells in Graves' hyperthyroidism and ophthalmopathy.

The sample was peripheral blood mononuclear cells (PBMCs), taken at new diagnosis, from a patient treated with antithyroid drugs. The receptors here all came from a woman aged 25 to 39 with Graves disease.

This clonotype was counted at least ten times. The V call is TRBV4-1, the J call TRBJ1-5, with D maybe TRBD1 (5 bases). Germline CDR1 reads MGHRA; CDR2 reads YSYEKL. V was shortened by 3 bases and J by 8 bases, with 26 bases between the two germline ends. This CDR3 region has 18 residues. The chain's CDR3 is CASSHPPGTGSAGEPQHF. The DNA for the CDR3 is TGCGCCAGCAGCCACCCGCCTGGAACAGGTTCAGCGGGGGAGCCCCAGCATTTT.

In its sample, this clonotype was seen many times. The V call is TRBV5-1, the J call TRBJ2-1; D gene uncertain. Trimming removed 4 bases at V and 0 bases at J, with 17 bases between. This CDR3 region has 17 residues. Germline CDR1 is SGHRS and CDR2 is YFSETQ. CDR3 residues: CASSPGRALSSYNEQFF. CDR3 nucleotide sequence: TGCGCCAGCAGCCCCGGACGGGCCTTGAGCTCCTACAATGAGCAGTTCTTC.

This clonotype was seen ten or more times. The chain carries TRBV27 and TRBJ2-5; D unclear. Germline CDR1 reads MNHEY; CDR2 reads SMNVEV (reference sequence). The CDR3 has 15 residues. The ends were cut back, 3 bases at V and 2 bases at J, with 13 bases in the middle. CDR3 region: CASSFGLRAQETQYF. The CDR3 DNA reads as TGTGCCAGCAGTTTTGGTTTGAGAGCGCAAGAGACCCAGTACTTC.

This sequence joins TRBV5-8 and TRBJ1-2, with D uncertain. CDR1 SGHTS and CDR2 YDEGEE come from the germline V gene. This CDR3 is 18 amino acids long. Trimming left V 2 bases short and J 2 bases short, with 22 bases between. CDR3 DNA: TGTGCCAGCAGCTTATTGATTAAGAGGGATTGGAAGAACTATGGCTACACCTTC. This sequence encodes CASSLLIKRDWKNYGYTF. The entire variable domain, with the rest obtained from reference TRBV5-8 and TRBJ1-2, is as follows: EAGVTQSPTHLIKTRGQQATLRCSPISGHTSVYWYQQALGLGLQFLLWYDEGEERNRGNFPPRFSGRQFPNYSSELNVNALELEDSALYLCASSLLIKRDWKNYGYTFGSGTRLTVV.

A few counts support this clonotype. The CDR3 loop is CASKGGAYNEQFF. In nucleotides, the CDR3 is TGTGCCAGCAAAGGGGGAGCATACAATGAGCAGTTCTTC. The chain employs TRBV27 and TRBJ2-1; D possibly corresponds to TRBD1 (6 bases). The CDR3 is 13 residues long. Trimming took 7 bases from V and 4 from J, leaving 11 bases between them. Germline lookup yields CDR1 MNHEY and CDR2 SMNVEV (reference sequence).

This clonotype was picked up many times. The CDR3 sequence: CASSLVANEKLFF. DNA for the CDR3: TGTGCCAGCAGCTTAGTAGCAAATGAAAAACTGTTTTTT. The chain combines TRBV7-9 with TRBJ1-4; D is ambiguous. The CDR3 is 13 amino acids. V lost 1 base to trimming and J lost 5 bases, with 5 bases between them. Germline CDR1 SEHNR, CDR2 FQNEAQ (reference sequence).

This clonotype was detected many times. This chain uses TRBV3-1 with TRBJ1-4, with D hard to call. The V gene's germline CDR1 is LGHDT and CDR2 YNNKEL (reference sequence). V lost 1 base and J 0 bases, leaving 6 bases between the germline ends. The length of the CDR3 is 15 residues. CDR3 DNA: TGTGCCAGCAGCCAAGTGGCCGCAACTAATGAAAAACTGTTTTTT. Translated: CASSQVAATNEKLFF.

Details on this clonotype: The likely explanation is a read error, given a far larger clone one base away. Without the conserved terminal phenylalanine or tryptophan, this CDR3 likely stems from a read error. This chain uses TRBV7-8 with TRBJ1-4; the D is unclear. Germline V gene sequence: CDR1 SGHVS, CDR2 FQNEAQ. The CDR3 has 15 residues. Trimming took 1 base from V and 7 from J, leaving 13 bases between them. Here the CDR3 reads CASSLGVLDGEKLFI. The DNA of the CDR3 is TGTGCCAGCAGCTTAGGCGTGCTCGACGGTGAAAAACTGTTTATT.

This clonotype was observed a few times. The V and J genes are TRBV4-1 and TRBJ1-2; D perhaps matches TRBD1 (6 bases). The germline V gene has CDR1 MGHRA and CDR2 YSYEKL. The CDR3 has 16 amino acids. Trimming took 0 bases from V and 1 from J, leaving 12 bases between them. The CDR3 spells CASSQDGEGGNYGYTF. DNA of the CDR3: TGCGCCAGCAGCCAAGATGGAGAGGGGGGTAACTATGGCTACACCTTC.

A single count supports this clonotype. The chain carries TRBV10-2 and TRBJ1-2, with a tentative D call TRBD1 (5 bases). Germline CDR1 and CDR2: WSHSY and SAAADI. V lost 4 bases, J lost 1 base, and 13 bases lay in between. This CDR3 spans 15 amino acids. The CDR3 nucleotides read TGCGCCAGCAGTGTACAGGCGGAGTATAACTATGGCTACACCTTC. It encodes CASSVQAEYNYGYTF.

This clonotype has ten or more counts. J is TRBJ1-1 and V is TRBV19, with D possibly matching TRBD1 (5 bases). Germline V gives CDR1 LNHDA, CDR2 SQIVND (reference sequence). V was pared by 4 bases and J by 2 bases, with 8 bases between. The CDR3 runs 13 residues. CDR3 nucleotide sequence: TGTGCCAGTAGTAATACAGGAAACACTGAAGCTTTCTTT. Translated: CASSNTGNTEAFF. Combining the CDR3 with reference TRBV19 and TRBJ1-1 gives the whole variable domain DGGITQSPKYLFRKEGQNVTLSCEQNLNHDAMYWYRQDPGQGLRLIYYSQIVNDFQKGDIAEGYSVSREKKESFPLTVTSAQKNPTAFYLCASSNTGNTEAFFGQGTRLTVV.

This clonotype was seen ten or more times. The rearrangement joins TRBV6-2 or TRBV6-3 to TRBJ1-5; a weak D match, TRBD1 (5 bases). V lost 6 bases and J 5 bases, leaving 17 bases between the germline ends. The CDR3 spans 15 residues. CDR1 and CDR2 from the germline V gene are MNHEY and SVGEGT. This chain's CDR3 is CASSTGRTQDQPQHF. The CDR3 bases are TGTGCCAGCAGCACGGGAAGGACACAAGATCAGCCCCAGCATTTT.

The rearrangement uses TRBV28 and TRBJ2-2; D is uncertain. Germline V gene lookup returns CDR1 MDHEN and CDR2 SYDVKM. The ends were cut back, 0 bases at V and 0 bases at J, with 8 bases in the middle. The CDR3 is 16 residues long. CDR3 nucleotide sequence: TGTGCCAGCAGTTTATGGTTGTCCTCGAACACCGGGGAGCTGTTTTTT. It specifies CASSLWLSSNTGELFF.

This clonotype was recorded at least ten times. This chain joins TRBV7-2 and TRBJ2-3; 7 bases align to TRBD1. The germline V gene has CDR1 SGHTA and CDR2 FQGNSA. CDR3 size: 14 residues. J lost 2 bases, V lost 3 bases, and 2 bases had no gene match. The CDR3 coding sequence is TGTGCCAGCAGCTTGGGACAGCCCACAGATACGCAGTATTTT. Translating gives CASSLGQPTDTQYF.

This clonotype was found many times. This chain joins TRBV2 and TRBJ2-2, with D perhaps matching TRBD2 (6 bases). CDR1 is SNHLY, CDR2 FYNNEI, per germline. Between the trimmed V and J ends, which lost 6 bases and 8 bases, there was a span of 13 bases. The CDR3 spans 13 residues. The CDR3 loop reads CASRSEAGGELFF. The CDR3 DNA is TGTGCCAGCAGAAGTGAGGCGGGAGGGGAGCTGTTTTTT.

This clonotype was counted at least ten times. The chain combines TRBV7-2 with TRBJ1-2; maybe TRBD1 (6 bases). The CDR3 loop spans 13 amino acids. CDR1 and CDR2 from the germline V gene are SGHTA and FQGNSA. V lost 1 base and J 8 bases, leaving 11 bases between the germline ends. CDR3 protein: CASSLGGGDGYTF. For the CDR3, the DNA is TGTGCCAGCAGCTTAGGAGGGGGGGACGGCTACACCTTC.

This rearrangement joins TRBV12-3 or TRBV12-4 to TRBJ2-7; TRBD1 matches 9 bases. CDR3 length: 14 residues. J lost 0 bases, V lost 10 bases, and 7 bases had no gene match. The CDR3 is CAIITGGASYEQYF. DNA for the CDR3: TGTGCCATCATCACAGGGGGCGCCTCCTACGAGCAGTACTTC.

This clonotype showed up many times. The chain's CDR3 is CSAKKTGGLTEAFF. CDR3 sequence (DNA): TGCAGTGCTAAAAAGACAGGGGGATTGACTGAAGCTTTCTTT. This chain links TRBV20-1 with TRBJ1-1, with 9 bases matching TRBD1. Trimming at V came to 4 bases and at J to 5 bases, leaving 8 bases not matched to a gene. Germline V gene sequence: CDR1 DFQATT, CDR2 SNEGSKA (reference sequence). The CDR3 sequence is 14 residues long.